One sample yielded the 12 T cell receptor beta chains listed below, sequenced in a study of OX40 agonist ivuxolimab in advanced cancers. Measured with immunoSEQ multiplex PCR; TCRdb has only the in-frame clones, and not every one. In the table there are around 100,000 clones, 86% of which are singletons. The starting material was CD4+ or CD8+ T cells sorted from blood, obtained in a trial of the OX40 agonist ivuxolimab. The receptors here all came from an adult with an advanced solid tumor such as melanoma, head and neck, liver or kidney cancer.

Points on this clone: The sample holds other DNA sequences that translate to the same CDR3. The chain links TRBV18 to TRBJ1-4; TRBD1 might be the D (6 bases). Trimming took 3 bases from V and 7 from J, leaving 6 bases between them. Germline V CDR1 and CDR2: KGHSH, LQKENI. The CDR3 is 12 residues long. The chain's CDR3 is CASSPRGEKLFF. CDR3 DNA sequence: TGTGCCAGCTCACCCAGGGGTGAAAAACTGTTTTTT.

The chain links TRBV5-4 to TRBJ2-7; D perhaps matches TRBD2 (6 bases). CDR3 size: 13 residues. V dropped 5 bases and J dropped 6 bases, with 15 bases sitting between them. Germline V gives CDR1 SGHNT, CDR2 YYREEE (reference sequence). The CDR3 DNA sequence: TGTGCCAGCAGTCCGGGTCTGCGGGGCGAGCAGTACTTC. Its protein is CASSPGLRGEQYF.

J is TRBJ2-7 and V is TRBV6-1; D may be TRBD1 or TRBD2 (5 bases each). CDR3 length equals 14 residues. Between the trimmed V and J ends, which lost 6 bases and 3 bases, there was a span of 15 bases. Per germline, CDR1 MNHNS and CDR2 SASEGT. This CDR3 is CASRTVQGGYEQYF. CDR3 coding DNA: TGTGCCAGCAGGACAGTCCAAGGAGGCTACGAGCAGTACTTC.

This clone was seen once. The rearrangement uses TRBV29-1 and TRBJ1-2, with 8 bases fitting TRBD1. The CDR3 is 13 amino acids. CDR1 and CDR2 (germline): SQVTM, ANQGSEA. V lost 6 bases to trimming and J lost 4 bases; unmatched junction nucleotides: 7. The CDR3 DNA reads TGCAGCGTCACACCGACAGGGGCCTATGGCTACACCTTC. It specifies CSVTPTGAYGYTF.

This rearrangement joins TRBV6-5 to TRBJ2-3; D gene uncertain. The CDR3 is made up of 12 amino acids. V shed 6 bases and J shed 2 bases, with 6 bases lying between them. Germline V gives CDR1 MNHEY, CDR2 SVGAGI. In DNA, the CDR3 is TGTGCCAGCAGGTCGACCACAGATACGCAGTATTTT. It encodes CASRSTTDTQYF.

The rearrangement joins TRBV11-2 to TRBJ1-2; D ambiguous. The germline CDR1 and CDR2 sequences are SGHAT and FQNNGV. The V end was cut by 3 bases, the J end by 2 bases, with 13 bases between. The CDR3 runs to 15 residues. CDR3 loop: CASSFSDGQNYGYTF. DNA of the CDR3: TGTGCCAGCAGCTTTTCGGACGGGCAAAACTATGGCTACACCTTC.

This clone was seen just once. J is TRBJ2-3 and V is TRBV11-2; 11 bases fit TRBD1. V was pared by 4 bases and J by 6 bases, with 6 bases of the junction left unmatched. Germline V gene data show CDR1 as SGHAT and CDR2 as FQNNGV. This CDR3 has 15 amino acids. DNA for the CDR3: TGTGCCAGCAGCTCAGGACAGGGGGCATTTGATACGCAGTATTTT. Translating gives CASSSGQGAFDTQYF.

This rearrangement joins TRBV29-1 to TRBJ1-3; the match to TRBD1 covers 7 bases. Germline values: CDR1 SQVTM, CDR2 ANQGSEA. The CDR3 has 12 residues. After removal of 6 bases from V and 2 bases from J, the junction contained 1 base not matched to a gene. For the CDR3, the DNA is TGCAGCGTGGGACAGCCTGGAAACACCATATATTTT. This codes for CSVGQPGNTIYF.

This clone was found a few times. The chain combines TRBV6-6 with TRBJ1-5; D is unclear. V was shortened by 2 bases and J by 4 bases, with 3 bases between the two germline ends. Per the germline V gene, CDR1 is MNHNY and CDR2 is SVGAGI (reference sequence). There are 12 residues in the CDR3. CDR3 DNA sequence: TGTGCCAGCAGTTACGATAATCAGCCCCAGCATTTT. Translating it yields CASSYDNQPQHF.

This clone was found a few times. The J gene is TRBJ1-2, the V gene TRBV29-1; 7 nucleotides match TRBD1. V was clipped by 6 bases and J by 5 bases; unmatched bases: 12. Germline-derived CDR1 and CDR2 are SQVTM and ANQGSEA. The CDR3 sequence is 14 residues long. DNA for the CDR3: TGCAGCGTCAGCTCCTCCGGGACAGCATATGGCTACACCTTC. It is translated as CSVSSSGTAYGYTF.

The chain employs TRBV7-9 and TRBJ2-3; TRBD1 is a possible D gene (5 bases). Per germline, CDR1 SEHNR and CDR2 FQNEAQ (reference sequence). V shed 3 bases and J shed 6 bases, with 7 bases lying between them. The CDR3 contains 12 residues. CDR3 sequence: CASSLKGDTQYF. The CDR3 DNA follows: TGTGCCAGCAGCTTGAAGGGGGATACGCAGTATTTT. Using reference TRBV7-9 and TRBJ2-3 for the parts outside the CDR3, the full variable domain is DTGVSQNPRHKITKRGQNVTFRCDPISEHNRLYWYRQTLGQGPEFLTYFQNEAQLEKSRLLSDRFSAERPKGSFSTLEIQRTEQGDSAMYLCASSLKGDTQYFGPGTRLTVL.

The rearrangement uses TRBV9 and TRBJ2-7, with 7 bases matching TRBD1. CDR3 length: 14 amino acids. Germline V CDR1 and CDR2: SGDLS, YYNGEE. V was pared by 0 bases and J by 5 bases, with 5 bases of the junction left unmatched. The CDR3: CASSVGDRVHEQYF. CDR3 sequence (DNA): TGTGCCAGCAGCGTAGGAGACAGGGTCCACGAGCAGTACTTC. Looking up the rest from reference TRBV9 and TRBJ2-7 gives the full variable domain: DSGVTQTPKHLITATGQRVTLRCSPRSGDLSVYWYQQSLDQGLQFLIQYYNGEERAKGNILERFSAQQFPDLHSELNLSSLELGDSALYFCASSVGDRVHEQYFGPGTRLTVT.